The next 23 T cell receptor beta chains were all read from a single sample in a study of blood T cells in healthy people across ages. Primers used in a second PCR of about 7 to 12 cycles were a sample-barcoded 5' primer and a J-beta primer mix. TCRdb reprocessed the 5' RACE reads with MiXCR, giving one entry per CDR3 protein. The sample holds some 1.5 million distinct CDR3 sequences, approximately 43% seen once. The sequenced sample consisted of blood. These receptor sequences come from a woman under 30 in good health.

The rearrangement joins TRBV6-5 to TRBJ2-2; tentatively, D is TRBD2 (6 bases). Trimming shortened V by 5 bases and J by 6 bases, and 13 bases separated the two germline ends. This CDR3 is 14 amino acids long. Germline CDR1 is MNHEY and CDR2 is SVGAGI. CDR3 bases: TGTGCCAGCAGTCGCAGCGGGTCGTCCGGGGAGCTGTTTTTT. It is translated as CASSRSGSSGELFF.

The V and J genes are TRBV3-1 and TRBJ2-5; D possibly corresponds to TRBD2 (6 bases). The CDR3 spans 13 residues. V was cut by 7 bases and J by 11 bases, with 20 bases left in between. Per germline, CDR1 LGHDT and CDR2 YNNKEL (reference sequence). In DNA, the CDR3 is TGTGCCAGCAACCGACAAACTAGCTATGAGCAGTACTTC. Translated: CASNRQTSYEQYF.

The rearrangement links TRBV3-1 to TRBJ2-3; possibly TRBD2 for D (5 bases). The V gene lost 4 bases and the J gene lost 5 bases, with 10 bases spanning the gap. Per the germline V gene, CDR1 is LGHDT and CDR2 is YNNKEL (reference sequence). CDR3 size: 13 residues. Here the CDR3 reads CASSPLAVDTQYF. The CDR3 DNA reads as TGTGCCAGCAGCCCGCTAGCCGTAGATACGCAGTATTTT.

The chain carries TRBV9 and TRBJ2-3, with a possible D match to TRBD2 (7 bases). Germline V CDR1 and CDR2: SGDLS, YYNGEE. This CDR3 has 16 residues. Trimming took off 4 bases at V and 0 bases at J, with 15 bases between the two ends. The CDR3 spells CASSHTAGASTDTQYF. The CDR3 nucleotides are TGTGCCAGCAGCCACACGGCGGGGGCTAGCACAGATACGCAGTATTTT. Drawing the rest from reference TRBV9 and TRBJ2-3, the complete variable domain is DSGVTQTPKHLITATGQRVTLRCSPRSGDLSVYWYQQSLDQGLQFLIQYYNGEERAKGNILERFSAQQFPDLHSELNLSSLELGDSALYFCASSHTAGASTDTQYFGPGTRLTVL.

This sequence joins TRBV19 and TRBJ1-5; TRBD1 aligns across 7 bases. The CDR3 spans 16 residues. Germline-derived CDR1 and CDR2 are LNHDA and SQIVND (reference sequence). The ends lost 9 bases at V and 6 bases at J; junction bases unmatched: 17. In nucleotides, the CDR3 is TGTGCCAGCACTCGACAGGGTACCGGGTTCCCTCAGCCCCAGCATTTT. This gives the protein CASTRQGTGFPQPQHF. Combining the CDR3 with reference TRBV19 and TRBJ1-5 gives the whole variable domain DGGITQSPKYLFRKEGQNVTLSCEQNLNHDAMYWYRQDPGQGLRLIYYSQIVNDFQKGDIAEGYSVSREKKESFPLTVTSAQKNPTAFYLCASTRQGTGFPQPQHFGDGTRLSIL.

Regarding this clonotype: Just one base apart from a much larger clone, this may be a read error. The V call is TRBV27, the J call TRBJ1-6, with a tentative D call TRBD1 (5 bases). Germline CDR1 MNHEY, CDR2 SMNVEV (reference sequence). Trimming removed 5 bases from V and 7 bases from J, with 12 bases in between. The CDR3 runs 14 residues. As DNA, the CDR3 is TGTGCCAGCAGTGTCAGGGAAACGAATTCACCCCTCCACTTT. Its protein product is CASSVRETNSPLHF.

This clonotype was observed at least ten times. The gene calls are TRBV29-1 and TRBJ1-2, with TRBD1 matching over 10 bases. The CDR3 is 15 amino acids. From germline, CDR1 is SQVTM and CDR2 ANQGSEA. In nucleotides, the CDR3 is TGCAGTGCAACCGGGACAGGGGACCAGAACTATGGCTACACCTTC. It is translated as CSATGTGDQNYGYTF.

The J gene is TRBJ2-1, the V gene TRBV15, with 13 bases fitting TRBD2. With V trimmed by 6 bases and J by 4 bases, 9 bases remained unmatched. CDR1 and CDR2 (germline): LNHNV, YYDKDF (reference sequence). The CDR3 is made up of 17 amino acids. CDR3 DNA sequence: TGTGCCACCAGAAGGACTAGCGGGAGCGGTTTGTACAATGAGCAGTTCTTC. Residues: CATRRTSGSGLYNEQFF.

This clonotype has a handful of counts. V is TRBV20-1 and J is TRBJ1-5; TRBD1 agrees at 7 bases. The CDR3 consists of 15 residues. CDR1 and CDR2 (germline): DFQATT, SNEGSKA (reference sequence). The V gene end was trimmed by 0 bases and the J gene end by 6 bases; junction bases not matched to a gene: 8. The CDR3 DNA follows: TGCAGTGCTAGAGATGAAGGGGGCGCCGGTCAGCCCCAGCATTTT. This gives the protein CSARDEGGAGQPQHF.

The chain uses TRBV25-1 and TRBJ2-7, with 13 bases aligning to TRBD2. The germline CDR1 and CDR2 sequences are MGHDK and SYGVNS. V was clipped by 1 base and J by 1 base; unmatched bases: 7. CDR3 length equals 18 residues. The CDR3 nucleotides are TGTGCCAGCAGTGAATCCCCCGGACTAGCGGGAGTATCCTACGAGCAGTACTTC. Translating gives CASSESPGLAGVSYEQYF.

The rearrangement joins TRBV6-4 to TRBJ2-1; maybe TRBD1 (6 bases). Germline V gives CDR1 MRHNA, CDR2 SNTAGT. This CDR3 is 16 amino acids long. V dropped 3 bases and J dropped 6 bases, with 18 bases sitting between them. CDR3 nucleotides: TGTGCCAGCAGTGAGGGGGCAGCTGACAGTGGCAATGAGCAGTTCTTC. Amino acids: CASSEGAADSGNEQFF.

The CDR3: CASSFWGLDYYTF. The CDR3 DNA follows: TGTGCCAGCAGCTTTTGGGGTCTTGATTACTACACCTTC. The rearrangement links TRBV11-2 to TRBJ1-2, with no clear D. The CDR3 has 13 residues. Per germline, CDR1 SGHAT and CDR2 FQNNGV. With 3 bases removed from V and 10 bases from J, the gap between germline ends came to 15 bases.

This clonotype occurred a few times. This sequence joins TRBV20-1 and TRBJ2-3, with 7 bases aligning to TRBD1. V trimming: 5 bases; J trimming: 2 bases; junction bases outside the gene matches: 7. Germline assignment: CDR1 DFQATT and CDR2 SNEGSKA (reference sequence). The CDR3 runs to 14 residues. The CDR3 region is CSAPNRGYTDTQYF. As DNA, the CDR3 is TGCAGTGCTCCAAACAGGGGTTACACAGATACGCAGTATTTT.

This clonotype has more than one count but fewer than ten. The chain links TRBV29-1 to TRBJ1-2; 9 bases are a match to TRBD1. Germline assignment: CDR1 SQVTM and CDR2 ANQGSEA. J lost 4 bases, V lost 5 bases, and 2 bases had no gene match. This CDR3 has 12 amino acids. This CDR3 is CSVRTGVYGYTF. CDR3 nucleotides: TGCAGCGTTCGGACAGGGGTCTATGGCTACACCTTC.

The chain uses TRBV7-9 and TRBJ2-3; perhaps TRBD2 as D (6 bases). Looked up from germline, CDR1 is SEHNR and CDR2 is FQNEAQ (reference sequence). V lost 5 bases to trimming and J lost 5 bases, with 17 bases between them. The CDR3 loop spans 15 amino acids. As DNA, the CDR3 is TGTGCCAGCAGCCGAGCCGGGAGCGGGTTAGATACGCAGTATTTT. It encodes CASSRAGSGLDTQYF. The full variable domain, with the rest looked up from reference TRBV7-9 and TRBJ2-3, is DTGVSQNPRHKITKRGQNVTFRCDPISEHNRLYWYRQTLGQGPEFLTYFQNEAQLEKSRLLSDRFSAERPKGSFSTLEIQRTEQGDSAMYLCASSRAGSGLDTQYFGPGTRLTVL.

The genes are TRBV18 and TRBJ2-5; D call uncertain. The CDR3 is made up of 14 amino acids. With 0 bases removed from V and 2 bases from J, the gap between germline ends came to 7 bases. The germline V gene encodes CDR1 KGHSH and CDR2 LQKENI. The CDR3 bases are TGTGCCAGCTCACCACCCAGCTTGCAAGAGACCCAGTACTTC. Protein product: CASSPPSLQETQYF.

V usage is TRBV7-9 and J usage is TRBJ2-7; D is ambiguous. The CDR3 is made up of 13 amino acids. V shed 2 bases and J shed 5 bases, with 10 bases lying between them. The germline V gene has CDR1 SEHNR and CDR2 FQNEAQ (reference sequence). CDR3 nucleotide sequence: TGTGCCAGCAGCTTAAGGGTTGGTCACGAGCAGTACTTC. This encodes CASSLRVGHEQYF.

With regard to this clonotype: At one end the junction does not follow the germline gene, possibly because of a read error. The chain is built from TRBV28 and TRBJ1-2; 8 nucleotides match TRBD1. Germline V gene data show CDR1 as MDHEN and CDR2 as SYDVKM. This CDR3 region has 12 residues. The CDR3 bases are TGTGCCGGCAGTTTAATCCGGACAGGGCACACCTTC. Its translation is CAGSLIRTGHTF.

The gene calls are TRBV28 and TRBJ1-5; 7 bases are shared with TRBD1. This CDR3 spans 11 amino acids. The J segment lost 6 bases and the V segment lost 11 bases, leaving 4 bases of the junction unmatched. Germline CDR1 MDHEN, CDR2 SYDVKM. As DNA, the CDR3 is TGTGCCGGCTCAGGGGGTCAGCCCCAGCATTTT. This translates into CAGSGGQPQHF.

This clonotype was seen just once. The chain employs TRBV4-1 and TRBJ1-1, with D maybe TRBD1 (5 bases). Germline V lookup: CDR1 MGHRA, CDR2 YSYEKL. The CDR3 extends over 14 amino acids. V shed 1 base and J shed 3 bases, with 9 bases lying between them. The CDR3: CASSQVAGDTEAFF. In DNA, the CDR3 is TGCGCCAGCAGCCAAGTGGCGGGGGACACTGAAGCTTTCTTT.

This clonotype showed up just a few times. The chain joins TRBV7-2 to TRBJ2-5; D is possibly TRBD1 or TRBD2 (5 bases each). Germline V gene lookup returns CDR1 SGHTA and CDR2 FQGNSA. V gave up 5 bases and J gave up 5 bases, with 12 bases separating them. CDR3 length: 13 residues. Here the CDR3 reads CASSRGRGETQYF. CDR3 coding DNA: TGTGCCAGCAGCCGGGGACGAGGGGAGACCCAGTACTTC.

This clonotype was observed many times. The V and J genes are TRBV20-1 and TRBJ1-5; no clear D. Per the germline V gene, CDR1 is DFQATT and CDR2 is SNEGSKA (reference sequence). V lost 8 bases and J 7 bases, leaving 18 bases between the germline ends. There are 13 residues in the CDR3. DNA for the CDR3: TGCAGTCGTCCCGGGTCGACGGGGCAGCCCCAGCATTTT. Its protein product is CSRPGSTGQPQHF.

This chain joins TRBV7-6 and TRBJ2-6; tentatively, D is TRBD2 (5 bases). V lost 1 base, J lost 2 bases, and 18 bases lay in between. CDR3 size: 19 residues. Germline V lookup: CDR1 SGHVS, CDR2 FNYEAQ. DNA for the CDR3: TGTGCCAGCAGCTTAGGACTTCGGGCGCCGAGGGCTGGGGCCAACGTCCTGACTTTC. Protein sequence: CASSLGLRAPRAGANVLTF.